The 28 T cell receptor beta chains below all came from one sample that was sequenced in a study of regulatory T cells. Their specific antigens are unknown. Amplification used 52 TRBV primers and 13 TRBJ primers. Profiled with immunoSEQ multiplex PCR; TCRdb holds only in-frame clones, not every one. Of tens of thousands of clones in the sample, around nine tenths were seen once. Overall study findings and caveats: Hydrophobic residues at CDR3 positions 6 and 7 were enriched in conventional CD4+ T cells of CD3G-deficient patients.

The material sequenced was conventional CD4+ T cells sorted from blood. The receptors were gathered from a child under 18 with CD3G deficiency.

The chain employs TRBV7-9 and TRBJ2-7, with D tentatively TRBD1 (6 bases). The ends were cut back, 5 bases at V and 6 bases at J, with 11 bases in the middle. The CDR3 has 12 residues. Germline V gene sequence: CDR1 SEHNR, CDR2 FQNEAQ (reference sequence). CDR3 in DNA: TGTGCCAGCAGCCAACAGGGTTCCGAGCAGTACTTC. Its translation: CASSQQGSEQYF.

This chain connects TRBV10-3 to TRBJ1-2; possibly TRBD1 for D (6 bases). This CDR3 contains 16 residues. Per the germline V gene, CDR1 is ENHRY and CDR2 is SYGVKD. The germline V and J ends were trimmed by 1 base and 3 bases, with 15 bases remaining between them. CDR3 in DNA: TGTGCCATCAGTGAGTTCCTAGGGGGAGGCTACTATGGCTACACCTTC. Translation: CAISEFLGGGYYGYTF.

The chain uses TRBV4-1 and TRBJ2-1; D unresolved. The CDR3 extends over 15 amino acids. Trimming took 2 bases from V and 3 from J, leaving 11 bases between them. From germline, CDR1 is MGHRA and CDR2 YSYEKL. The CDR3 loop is CASSQTQARYNEQFF. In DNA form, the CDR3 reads TGCGCCAGCAGCCAAACGCAGGCCCGCTACAATGAGCAGTTCTTC.

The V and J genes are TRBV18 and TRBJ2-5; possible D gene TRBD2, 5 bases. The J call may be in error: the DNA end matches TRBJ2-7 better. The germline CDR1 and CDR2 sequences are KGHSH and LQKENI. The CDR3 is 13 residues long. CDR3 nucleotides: TGTGCCAGCTCAGAGGGTAACGGCCACGAGCAGTACTTC. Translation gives CASSEGNGHEQYF.

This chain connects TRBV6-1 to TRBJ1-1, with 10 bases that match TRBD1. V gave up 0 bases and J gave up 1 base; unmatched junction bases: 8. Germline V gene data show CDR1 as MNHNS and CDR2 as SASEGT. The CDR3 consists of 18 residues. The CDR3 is CASSEAPPGQGPNTEAFF. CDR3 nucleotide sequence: TGTGCCAGCAGTGAAGCGCCCCCGGGACAGGGGCCGAACACTGAAGCTTTCTTT.

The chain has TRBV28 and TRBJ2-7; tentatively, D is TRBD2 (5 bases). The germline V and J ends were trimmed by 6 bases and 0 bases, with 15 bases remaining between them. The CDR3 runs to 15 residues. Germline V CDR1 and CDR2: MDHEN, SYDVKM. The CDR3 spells CASRSPRSGSYEQYF. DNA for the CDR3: TGTGCCAGCAGATCCCCGAGGAGCGGCTCCTACGAGCAGTACTTC.

The CDR3 here is CASSRRQGIGGQPQHF. The CDR3 DNA follows: TGTGCCAGCAGTAGAAGACAGGGGATTGGTGGTCAGCCCCAGCATTTT. The chain is built from TRBV28 and TRBJ1-5, with 8 positions matching TRBD1. This CDR3 is 16 amino acids long. Unmatched junction bases numbered 12, after V lost 5 bases and J lost 6 bases. CDR1 and CDR2 (germline): MDHEN, SYDVKM.

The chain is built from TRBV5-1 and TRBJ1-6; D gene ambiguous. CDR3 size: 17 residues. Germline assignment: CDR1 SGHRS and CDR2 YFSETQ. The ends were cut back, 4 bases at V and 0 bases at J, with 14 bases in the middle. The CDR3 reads CASSVNRSSSYNSPLHF. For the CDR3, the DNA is TGCGCCAGCAGCGTAAATAGGAGTAGCTCCTATAATTCACCCCTCCACTTT.

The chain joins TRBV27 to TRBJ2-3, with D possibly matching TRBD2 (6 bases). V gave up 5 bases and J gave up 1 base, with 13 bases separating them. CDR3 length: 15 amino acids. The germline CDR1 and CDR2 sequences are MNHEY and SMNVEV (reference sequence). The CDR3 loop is CASSPGGLGTDTQYF. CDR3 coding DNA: TGTGCCAGCAGTCCTGGAGGGCTCGGCACAGATACGCAGTATTTT.

The CDR3 region is CASSLGGGGDGAYEQYF. Here the CDR3 DNA reads TGTGCCAGCAGCTTAGGAGGAGGGGGGGACGGAGCCTACGAGCAGTACTTC. The V gene is TRBV7-8, the J gene TRBJ2-7; a possible D gene is TRBD2 (7 bases). Germline CDR1 SGHVS, CDR2 FQNEAQ. V lost 1 base and J 2 bases, leaving 18 bases between the germline ends. This CDR3 is built from 17 residues.

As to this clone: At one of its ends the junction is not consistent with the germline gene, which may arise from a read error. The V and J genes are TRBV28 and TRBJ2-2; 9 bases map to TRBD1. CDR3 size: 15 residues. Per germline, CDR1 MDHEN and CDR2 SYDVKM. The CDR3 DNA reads TGTGCCAGCAGGCAAGGGACAGGGAAACACCGGGGAGCTGTTTTT. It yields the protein CASRQGTGKHRGAVF.

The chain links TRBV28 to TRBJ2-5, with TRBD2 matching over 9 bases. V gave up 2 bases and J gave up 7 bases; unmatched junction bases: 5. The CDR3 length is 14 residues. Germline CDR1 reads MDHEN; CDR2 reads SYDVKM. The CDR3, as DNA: TGTGCCAGCAGTTTAGCGGGAGGGTTCAGGACCCAGTACTTC. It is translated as CASSLAGGFRTQYF.

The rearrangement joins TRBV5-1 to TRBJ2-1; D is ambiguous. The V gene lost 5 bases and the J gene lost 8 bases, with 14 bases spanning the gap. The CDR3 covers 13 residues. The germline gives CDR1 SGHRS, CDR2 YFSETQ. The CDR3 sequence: CASRGNDRDEQFF. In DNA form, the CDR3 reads TGCGCCAGCAGGGGGAATGATAGAGATGAGCAGTTCTTC.

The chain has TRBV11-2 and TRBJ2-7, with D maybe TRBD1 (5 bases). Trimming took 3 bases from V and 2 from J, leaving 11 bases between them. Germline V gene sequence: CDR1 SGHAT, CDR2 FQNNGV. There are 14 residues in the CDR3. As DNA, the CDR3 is TGTGCCAGCAGCTTGGCAGGGCCCCCCTACGAGCAGTACTTC. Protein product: CASSLAGPPYEQYF.

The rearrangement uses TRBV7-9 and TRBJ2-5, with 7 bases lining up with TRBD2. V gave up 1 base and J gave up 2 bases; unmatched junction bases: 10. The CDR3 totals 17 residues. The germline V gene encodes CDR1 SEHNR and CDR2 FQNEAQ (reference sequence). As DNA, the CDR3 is TGTGCCAGCAGCTTAGTTTTTGGGGGACTACGTCAAGAGACCCAGTACTTC. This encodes CASSLVFGGLRQETQYF.

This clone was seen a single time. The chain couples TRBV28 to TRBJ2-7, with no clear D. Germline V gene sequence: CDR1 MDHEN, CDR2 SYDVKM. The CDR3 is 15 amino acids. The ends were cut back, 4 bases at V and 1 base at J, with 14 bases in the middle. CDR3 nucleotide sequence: TGTGCCAGCAGTTCCCGGCGCGCCCCTTCCTACGAGCAGTACTTC. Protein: CASSSRRAPSYEQYF.

DNA for the CDR3: TGTGCCAGCAGGGGGGCCGCCTACGAGCAGTACTTC. Amino acid sequence: CASRGAAYEQYF. V usage is TRBV6-1 and J usage is TRBJ2-7; maybe TRBD1 (6 bases). The CDR3 covers 12 residues. With 6 bases removed from V and 2 bases from J, the gap between germline ends came to 8 bases. CDR1 and CDR2 (germline): MNHNS, SASEGT.

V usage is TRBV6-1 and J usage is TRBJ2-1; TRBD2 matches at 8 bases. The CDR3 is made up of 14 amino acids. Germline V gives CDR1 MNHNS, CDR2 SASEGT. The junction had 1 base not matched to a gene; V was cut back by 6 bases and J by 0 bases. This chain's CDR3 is CASRAGGSYNEQFF. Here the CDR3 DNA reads TGTGCCAGCAGGGCGGGAGGCTCCTACAATGAGCAGTTCTTC.

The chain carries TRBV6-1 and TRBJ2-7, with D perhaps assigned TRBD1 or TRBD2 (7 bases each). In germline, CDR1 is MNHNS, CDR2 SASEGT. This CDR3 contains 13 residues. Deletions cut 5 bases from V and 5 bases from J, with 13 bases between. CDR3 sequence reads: CASSKQGRDEQYF. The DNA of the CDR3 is TGTGCCAGCAGTAAACAGGGGAGGGACGAGCAGTACTTC.

The CDR3 reads CASSWTGQHTQYF. CDR3 nucleotides: TGTGCCAGCAGTTGGACGGGACAGCATACGCAGTATTTT. The genes are TRBV28 and TRBJ2-3, with TRBD1 matching 7 bases. Germline CDR1 MDHEN, CDR2 SYDVKM. The CDR3 sequence is 13 residues long. J was trimmed by 7 bases and V by 4 bases; bases with no gene match: 5.

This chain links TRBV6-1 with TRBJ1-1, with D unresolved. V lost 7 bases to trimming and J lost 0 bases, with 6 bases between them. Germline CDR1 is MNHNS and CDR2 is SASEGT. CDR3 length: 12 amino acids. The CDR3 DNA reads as TGTGCCAGCATTTCGATGAACACTGAAGCTTTCTTT. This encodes CASISMNTEAFF.

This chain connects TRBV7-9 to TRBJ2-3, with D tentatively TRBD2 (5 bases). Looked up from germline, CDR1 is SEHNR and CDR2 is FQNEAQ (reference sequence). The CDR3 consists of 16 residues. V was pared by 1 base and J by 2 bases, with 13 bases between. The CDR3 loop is CASSLGRGRLTDTQYF. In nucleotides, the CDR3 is TGTGCCAGCAGCTTAGGCCGGGGAAGGCTCACAGATACGCAGTATTTT.

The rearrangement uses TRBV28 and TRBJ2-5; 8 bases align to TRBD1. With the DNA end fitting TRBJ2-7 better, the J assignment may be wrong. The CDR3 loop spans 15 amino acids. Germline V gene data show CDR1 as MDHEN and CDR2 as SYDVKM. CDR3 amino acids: CASSSGTGLAYEQYF. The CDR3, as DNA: TGTGCCAGCAGTTCAGGGACAGGACTGGCCTACGAGCAGTACTTC.

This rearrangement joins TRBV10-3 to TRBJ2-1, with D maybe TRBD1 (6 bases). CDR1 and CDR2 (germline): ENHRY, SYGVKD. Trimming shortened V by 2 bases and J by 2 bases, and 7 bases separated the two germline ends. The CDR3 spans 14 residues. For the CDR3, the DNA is TGTGCCATCAGTGAGGGACAGCCCTACAATGAGCAGTTCTTC. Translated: CAISEGQPYNEQFF.

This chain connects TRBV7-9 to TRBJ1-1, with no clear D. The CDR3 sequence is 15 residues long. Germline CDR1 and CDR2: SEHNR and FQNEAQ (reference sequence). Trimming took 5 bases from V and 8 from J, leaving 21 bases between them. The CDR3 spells CASSPIMGVRHEAFF. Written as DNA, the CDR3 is TGTGCCAGCAGCCCTATAATGGGTGTAAGGCACGAAGCTTTCTTT.

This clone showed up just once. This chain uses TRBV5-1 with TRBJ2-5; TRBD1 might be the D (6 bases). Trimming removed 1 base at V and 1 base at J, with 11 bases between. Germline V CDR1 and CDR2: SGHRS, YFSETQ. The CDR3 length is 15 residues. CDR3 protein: CASSLTLDSQETQYF. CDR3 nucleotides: TGCGCCAGCAGCTTGACCTTGGACAGCCAAGAGACCCAGTACTTC.

DNA for the CDR3: TGTGCCAGCAGCTTATTCGTGGCTAGCGGGAGTAAGGGGGAGACCCAGTACTTC. This sequence encodes CASSLFVASGSKGETQYF. This chain joins TRBV7-9 and TRBJ2-5, with 10 nucleotides matching TRBD2. The CDR3 is made up of 18 amino acids. Germline V gene data show CDR1 as SEHNR and CDR2 as FQNEAQ (reference sequence). Trimming removed 2 bases from V and 5 bases from J; junction bases left unmatched: 14.

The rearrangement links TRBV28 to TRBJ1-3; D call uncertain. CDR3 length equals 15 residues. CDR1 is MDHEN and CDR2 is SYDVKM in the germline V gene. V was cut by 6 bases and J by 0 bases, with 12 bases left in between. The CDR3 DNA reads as TGTGCCAGCAGCCCTGGCCGCCGCTCTGGAAACACCATATATTTT. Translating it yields CASSPGRRSGNTIYF.